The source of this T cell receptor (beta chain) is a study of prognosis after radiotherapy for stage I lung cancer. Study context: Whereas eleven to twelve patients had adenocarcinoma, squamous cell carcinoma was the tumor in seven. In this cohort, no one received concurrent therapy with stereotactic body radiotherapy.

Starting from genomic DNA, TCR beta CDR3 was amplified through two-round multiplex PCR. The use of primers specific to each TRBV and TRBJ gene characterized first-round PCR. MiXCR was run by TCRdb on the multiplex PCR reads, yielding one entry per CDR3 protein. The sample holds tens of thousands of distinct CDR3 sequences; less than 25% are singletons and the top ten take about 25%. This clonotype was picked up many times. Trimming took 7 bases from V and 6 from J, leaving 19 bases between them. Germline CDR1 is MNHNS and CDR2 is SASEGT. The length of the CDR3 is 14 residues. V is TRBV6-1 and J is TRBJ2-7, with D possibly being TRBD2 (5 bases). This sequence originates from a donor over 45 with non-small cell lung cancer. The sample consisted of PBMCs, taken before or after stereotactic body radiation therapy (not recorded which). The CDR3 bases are TGTGCCAGCACGATGACTACCTCCTCTTCCGAGCAGTACTTC. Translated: CASTMTTSSSEQYF.